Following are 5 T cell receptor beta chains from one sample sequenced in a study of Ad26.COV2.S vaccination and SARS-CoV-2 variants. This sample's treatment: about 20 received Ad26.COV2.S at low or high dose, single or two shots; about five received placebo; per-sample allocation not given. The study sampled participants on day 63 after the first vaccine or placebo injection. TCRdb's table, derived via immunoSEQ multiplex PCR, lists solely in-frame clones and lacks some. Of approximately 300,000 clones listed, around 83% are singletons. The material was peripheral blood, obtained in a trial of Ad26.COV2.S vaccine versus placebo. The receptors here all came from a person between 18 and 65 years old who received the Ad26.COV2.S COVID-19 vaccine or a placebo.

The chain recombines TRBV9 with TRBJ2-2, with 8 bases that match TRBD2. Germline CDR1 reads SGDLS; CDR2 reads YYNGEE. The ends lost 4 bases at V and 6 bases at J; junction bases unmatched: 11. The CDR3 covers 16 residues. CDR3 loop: CASSPRGAGESGELFF. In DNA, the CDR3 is TGTGCCAGCAGCCCCCGGGGAGCGGGGGAGTCCGGGGAGCTGTTTTTT.

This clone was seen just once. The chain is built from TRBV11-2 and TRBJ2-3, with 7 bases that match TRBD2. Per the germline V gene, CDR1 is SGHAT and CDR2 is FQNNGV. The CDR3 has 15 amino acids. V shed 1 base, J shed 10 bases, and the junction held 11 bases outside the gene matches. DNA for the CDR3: TGTGCCAGCAGCTTAGGACGCCGGGGAGGGGATTCGCAGTATTTT. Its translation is CASSLGRRGGDSQYF.

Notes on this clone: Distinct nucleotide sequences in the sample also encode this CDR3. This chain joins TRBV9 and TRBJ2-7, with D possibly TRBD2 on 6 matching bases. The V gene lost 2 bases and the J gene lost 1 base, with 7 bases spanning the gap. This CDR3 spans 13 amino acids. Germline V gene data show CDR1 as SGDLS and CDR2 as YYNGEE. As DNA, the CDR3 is TGTGCCAGCAGCGTGGGGGGATCCTACGAGCAGTACTTC. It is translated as CASSVGGSYEQYF.

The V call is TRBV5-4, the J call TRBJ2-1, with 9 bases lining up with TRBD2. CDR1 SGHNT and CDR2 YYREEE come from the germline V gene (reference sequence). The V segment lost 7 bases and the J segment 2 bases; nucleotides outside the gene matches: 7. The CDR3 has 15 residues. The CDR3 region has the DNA TGTGCCAGCCACCCTGGACTAGCGACCTACAATGAGCAGTTCTTC. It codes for CASHPGLATYNEQFF.

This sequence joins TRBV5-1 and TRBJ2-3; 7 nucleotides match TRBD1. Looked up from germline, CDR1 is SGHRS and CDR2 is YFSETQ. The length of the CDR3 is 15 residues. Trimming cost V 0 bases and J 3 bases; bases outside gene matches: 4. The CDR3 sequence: CASSLGTGVTDTQYF. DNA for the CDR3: TGCGCCAGCAGCTTGGGTACAGGGGTGACAGATACGCAGTATTTT.